A selection of T cell receptor beta chains follows, all from one sample in a study of T-cell reconstitution after alpha-beta-depleted transplantation in children. MiXCR, applied by TCRdb to the PCR reads, yields one record per CDR3 protein. The sample lists around 500,000 distinct CDR3 sequences, approximately 12% occurring once. The sequencing here drew on PBMCs from the stem cell graft donor, taken from the stem cell graft. These receptors were taken from a human donor who donated a stem cell graft to a child with combined immunodeficiency. CDR3s include the opening cysteine and the closing phenylalanine or tryptophan. The D gene is left open where the match is weak. A row's size may be missing; if present it is once, few, many or a size class.

cdr3_aa | cdr3_nt | d_call | j_call | v_call | clone_size
CSVARDRDQPQHF | TGCAGCGTTGCCCGGGACAGAGATCAGCCCCAGCATTTT | TRBD1 | TRBJ1-5 | TRBV29-1 | NA
CASSLLWDTHATNEKLFF | TGTGCCAGCAGTTTGTTGTGGGATACACATGCAACTAATGAAAAACTGTTTTTT | NA | TRBJ1-4 | TRBV12-3/TRBV12-4 | NA
CASSLDLVYEQFF | TGCGCCAGCAGCTTGGATCTGGTTTATGAGCAGTTCTTC | NA | TRBJ2-1 | TRBV5-1 | few
CSVWREGLNEQFF | TGCAGCGTTTGGCGGGAGGGCCTCAATGAGCAGTTCTTC | TRBD2 | TRBJ2-1 | TRBV29-1 | NA
CASSLRYSGTGANVLTF | TGTGCCAGCAGTTTAAGATATTCGGGGACTGGGGCCAACGTCCTGACTTTC | NA | TRBJ2-6 | TRBV27 | few
CASSVVPEGGETQYF | TGTGCCAGCAGCGTAGTTCCAGAGGGGGGAGAGACCCAGTACTTC | NA | TRBJ2-5 | TRBV9 | many
CASSLSPSGSYNEQFF | TGTGCCAGCAGTTTATCCCCTAGCGGGAGCTACAATGAGCAGTTCTTC | TRBD2 | TRBJ2-1 | TRBV27 | NA
CAWSGWLAGTYRSTDTQYF | TGTGCCTGGAGTGGGTGGCTAGCGGGGACATACCGATCGACAGATACGCAGTATTTT | TRBD2 | TRBJ2-3 | TRBV30 | NA
CASSHREGRYNEQFF | TGTGCCAGCAGCCACCGGGAGGGCCGGTACAATGAGCAGTTCTTC | TRBD2 | TRBJ2-1 | TRBV7-7 | few
CASSFTLAGGPILYEQYF | TGTGCCAGCAGCTTCACGCTAGCGGGGGGCCCAATCCTGTACGAGCAGTACTTC | TRBD2 | TRBJ2-7 | TRBV7-2 | few
CSTRRGSNTEAFF | TGCAGCACCCGGAGAGGGTCGAACACTGAAGCTTTCTTT | NA | TRBJ1-1 | TRBV29-1 | NA
CASSTSGAPSQETQYF | TGTGCCAGCAGCACCAGCGGAGCCCCTTCCCAAGAGACCCAGTACTTC | NA | TRBJ2-5 | TRBV9 | NA
CASSLDRGSEKLFF | TGTGCCAGCAGCTTAGACAGGGGCAGTGAAAAACTGTTTTTT | NA | TRBJ1-4 | TRBV11-2 | NA
CATSDPLDRVNNEQFF | TGTGCCACCAGTGATCCTCTGGACAGGGTTAACAATGAGCAGTTCTTC | TRBD1 | TRBJ2-1 | TRBV24-1 | NA
CASASWWGQTSKIQYF | TGTGCCAGCGCCTCTTGGTGGGGACAGACCTCGAAGATTCAGTACTTC | TRBD1 | TRBJ2-4 | TRBV5-6 | NA
CASSSSRTDTQYF | TGTGCCAGCAGCTCCAGCAGGACAGATACGCAGTATTTT | NA | TRBJ2-3 | TRBV7-9 | NA
CAISSRTEGEQYF | TGTGCCATCAGCTCCAGGACGGAGGGAGAGCAGTACTTC | NA | TRBJ2-7 | TRBV12-1 | NA
CARGPGRSNDPQHF | TGTGCCAGGGGCCCCGGCCGGAGCAATGATCCCCAGCATTTT | NA | TRBJ1-5 | TRBV4-2 | NA
CAITSRGASGTEAFF | TGTGCCATCACCTCGCGGGGTGCCTCGGGCACTGAAGCTTTCTTT | NA | TRBJ1-1 | TRBV10-3 | NA
CASSLTTGQETQYF | TGTGCCAGCAGTTTAACAACAGGACAAGAGACCCAGTACTTC | NA | TRBJ2-5 | TRBV12-3/TRBV12-4 | many
CASSSGLAGSSGANVLTF | TGTGCCAGCAGTTCGGGACTAGCGGGGTCCTCTGGGGCCAACGTCCTGACTTTC | TRBD2 | TRBJ2-6 | TRBV28 | many
CASSLEGARNSPLHF | TGCGCCAGCAGCTTAGAGGGGGCACGTAATTCACCCCTCCACTTT | TRBD1 | TRBJ1-6 | TRBV5-1 | NA
CASSVTSGRFNEQFF | TGTGCCAGCAGCGTTACTAGCGGGAGGTTTAATGAGCAGTTCTTC | TRBD2 | TRBJ2-1 | TRBV9 | few
CASSQIRGGTEAFF | TGTGCCAGCAGCCAGATCAGGGGAGGGACTGAAGCTTTCTTT | NA | TRBJ1-1 | TRBV12-3/TRBV12-4 | few
CASSERTSRPYEQYF | TGTGCCAGCAGCGAAAGGACTAGCAGACCATACGAGCAGTACTTC | TRBD2 | TRBJ2-7 | TRBV11-3 | few
CASSTGGAGTYEQYF | TGTGCCAGCAGTACGGGGGGAGCGGGGACCTACGAGCAGTACTTC | TRBD2 | TRBJ2-7 | TRBV12-3/TRBV12-4 | many
CSAPWGGVGTEAFF | TGCAGTGCTCCCTGGGGAGGGGTGGGCACTGAAGCTTTCTTT | NA | TRBJ1-1 | TRBV20-1 | NA